This T cell receptor beta chain was sequenced in a study of T cells after yellow fever vaccination. This clonotype was seen a few times. Each CDR3 protein gets one entry after TCRdb re-called the 5' RACE reads with MiXCR. The data show 300,000 or so distinct CDR3 sequences, with 7% to 9% seen just once and roughly 15% held by the top ten. This CDR3 comprises 14 residues. The ends were cut back, 10 bases at V and 8 bases at J, with 20 bases in the middle. Germline V CDR1 and CDR2: MNHNS, SASEGT. The clonotype was recovered from a man between 18 and 35 years old who received the YFV17D yellow fever vaccine. This chain joins TRBV6-1 and TRBJ1-4; D remains unclear. The sequencing here drew on PBMCs, taken roughly 46 days after the first yellow fever vaccination. The DNA for the CDR3 is TGTGCCACCTACCCCCACGGGGAAGGAGAAAAACTGTTTTTT. Amino acids: CATYPHGEGEKLFF.